This TCR beta chain was profiled in a study of T-cell reconstitution after alpha-beta-depleted transplantation in children. This clonotype appeared a few times. Its specificity is not known. Unique molecular identifiers tagged the TCRbeta library. TCRdb used MiXCR to reprocess the PCR reads, holding one entry per CDR3 protein. The sample has about 310,000 distinct CDR3 sequences; over 20% are singletons. Study-wide points: Some patients' high day-60 TCRbeta diversity was traced to surviving recipient T cells and thymic progenitors. Alpha-beta T cells present about two months after transplant were reported to originate from several hundred expanded graft clones. From newly produced T cells came most of the T-cell counts and diversity one year after transplant.

With 0 bases removed from V and 5 bases from J, the gap between germline ends came to 19 bases. The CDR3 extends over 17 amino acids. The germline gives CDR1 SGHAT, CDR2 FQNNGV. The chain couples TRBV11-2 to TRBJ2-5; D may be TRBD1 or TRBD2 (5 bases each). The sequences come from PBMCs, mostly from graft donor cells, collected 180 days after TCRalphabeta/CD19-depleted stem cell transplant. The source of this sequence is a male patient under 18 who had a stem cell transplant for acute lymphoblastic leukemia, so the T cells may come from the graft donor. DNA for the CDR3: TGTGCCAGCAGCTTAGATCTGGGGGAGAGGCCTTGGGAGACCCAGTACTTC. Translation gives CASSLDLGERPWETQYF.